This TCR beta chain was documented in a study of monozygotic twins with inflammatory bowel disease. Blood was drawn once per donor, and each sample measured roughly 2.5 ml. CDR3 size: 14 residues. CDR1 is SGHRS, CDR2 YFSETQ, per germline. Via template switching, UMIs carrying a 6-nucleotide sample barcode were introduced. After re-calling the 5' RACE reads, TCRdb lists one entry per CDR3 protein, DNA absent. The sample table includes 150,000 to 200,000 distinct CDR3 sequences. The chain links TRBV5-1 to TRBJ2-1; TCRdb gives TRBD1 as the D gene, but with no DNA this cannot be confirmed. The sample was blood. The receptor comes from a human donor with ulcerative colitis or Crohn's disease, or a healthy co-twin of an affected twin (not recorded which). The CDR3 loop reads CASSWGQGINEQFF.